This T cell receptor (beta chain) was recovered during a study of blood T cell repertoires in COVID-19. Overall study: Italy, Spain and the United States were the sources of the convalescent and acute COVID-19 samples.

Sequencing used immunoSEQ multiplex PCR; TCRdb keeps in-frame clones, though not all of them. The profile shows approximately 350,000 clones, roughly 87% of them singletons. The junction had 9 bases not matched to a gene; V was cut back by 5 bases and J by 3 bases. The CDR3 length is 15 residues. The germline gives CDR1 SGHTA, CDR2 FQGNSA. This chain links TRBV7-2 with TRBJ2-7, with 8 nucleotides matching TRBD2. The sequencing input was PBMCs or T cells enriched from blood (not recorded which). The receptor comes from a woman aged 25-40 years who had recovered from COVID-19. CDR3 nucleotide sequence: TGTGCCAGCAGCACTACTAGCGGTTACCTCTACGAGCAGTACTTC. Amino acid sequence: CASSTTSGYLYEQYF. Filled out from reference TRBV7-2 and TRBJ2-7, the complete variable domain reads GAGVSQSPSNKVTEKGKDVELRCDPISGHTALYWYRQSLGQGLEFLIYFQGNSAPDKSGLPSDRFSAERTGGSVSTLTIQRTQQEDSAVYLCASSTTSGYLYEQYFGPGTRLTVT.